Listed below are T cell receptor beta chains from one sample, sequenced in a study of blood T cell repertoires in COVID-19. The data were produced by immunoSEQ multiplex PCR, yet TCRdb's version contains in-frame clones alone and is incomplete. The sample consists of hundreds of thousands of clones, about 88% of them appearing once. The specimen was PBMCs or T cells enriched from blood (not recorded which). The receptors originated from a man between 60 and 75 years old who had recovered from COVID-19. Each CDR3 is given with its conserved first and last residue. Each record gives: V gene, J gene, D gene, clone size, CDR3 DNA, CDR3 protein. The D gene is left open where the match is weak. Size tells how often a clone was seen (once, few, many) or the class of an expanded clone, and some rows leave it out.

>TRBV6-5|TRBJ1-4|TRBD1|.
TGTGCCAGCAGACCGTGGGACAGGGGGCCTGAAAAACTGTTTTTT
CASRPWDRGPEKLFF
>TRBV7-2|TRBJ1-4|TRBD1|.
TGTGCCACTCAACGGGACAGGACTAATGAAAAACTGTTTTTT
CATQRDRTNEKLFF
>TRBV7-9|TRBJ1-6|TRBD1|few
TGTGCCAGCAGCTTAGCCTTACAGGGGAATTCACCCCTCCACTTT
CASSLALQGNSPLHF
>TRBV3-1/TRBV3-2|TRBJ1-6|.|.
TGTGCCAGCAACCCCGGGAGTATAAGGCCCCTCCACTTT
CASNPGSIRPLHF
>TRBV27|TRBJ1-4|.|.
TGTGCCAGCAGTTCACAGAGCCCGGGGGAAAAACTGTTTTTT
CASSSQSPGEKLFF
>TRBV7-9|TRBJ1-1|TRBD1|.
TGTGCCAGCAGCTTAGCCCTGGGGACAGGGAGGAACACTGAAGCTTTCTTT
CASSLALGTGRNTEAFF
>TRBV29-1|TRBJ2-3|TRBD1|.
TGCAGCGTTGAAGCTGGACAGGGCTTTACGCAGTATTTT
CSVEAGQGFTQYF
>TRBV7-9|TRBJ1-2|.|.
TGTGCCAGCAGCTTCGGCGGGCCTGGATCGCCTAACTATGGCTACACCTTC
CASSFGGPGSPNYGYTF
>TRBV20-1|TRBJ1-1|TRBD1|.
TGCAGTGCTAGTTTCAGGGGGTCCTACACTGAAGCTTTCTTT
CSASFRGSYTEAFF
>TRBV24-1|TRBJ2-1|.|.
TGTGCCACCAGTGAAAATACGGGGGAGCAGTTCTTC
CATSENTGEQFF
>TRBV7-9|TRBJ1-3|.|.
TGTGCCAGCAGCCCGCCCCGCGGGACTGGAAACACCATATATTTT
CASSPPRGTGNTIYF
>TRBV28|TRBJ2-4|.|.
TGTGCCAGCAGTTCCCGTTTCGGGTCGGCTACACTAGCCAAAAACATTCAGTACTTC
CASSSRFGSATLAKNIQYF
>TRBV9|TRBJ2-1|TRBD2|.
TGTGCCAGCAGCGTAGTTGGACTAGCGTCCCATGAGCAGTTCTTC
CASSVVGLASHEQFF
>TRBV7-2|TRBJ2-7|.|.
TGTGCCAGCAGCTACGGAGCCCAGGGGTTGGGTGAGCAGTACTTC
CASSYGAQGLGEQYF
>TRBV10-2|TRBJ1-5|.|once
TGCGCCAGCAGTGATCTGGGGAGGGGGAACAATCAGCCCCAGCATTTT
CASSDLGRGNNQPQHF
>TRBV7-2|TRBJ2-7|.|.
TGTGCCAGCAGCTTAACTCGTCAGGGCGGAGACGAGCAGTACTTC
CASSLTRQGGDEQYF
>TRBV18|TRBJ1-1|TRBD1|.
TGTGCCAGCTCCCGACAGGGGGCGGATACTCTGGGCACTGAAGCTTTCTTT
CASSRQGADTLGTEAFF
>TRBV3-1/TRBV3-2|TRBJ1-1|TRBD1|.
TGTGCCAGCAGAAACACAGGGGGGTATTACACTGAAGCTTTCTTT
CASRNTGGYYTEAFF
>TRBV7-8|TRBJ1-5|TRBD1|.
TGTGCCAGCAGCCCCGGGGACAGGGGGCGTCGGGGTCAGCCCCAGCATTTT
CASSPGDRGRRGQPQHF
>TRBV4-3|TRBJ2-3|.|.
TGCGCCAGCAGCCAAGGGGGGGGGCGCGGAGCAGATACGCAGTATTTT
CASSQGGGRGADTQYF
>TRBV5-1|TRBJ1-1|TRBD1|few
TGCGCCAGCAGCTCGAGATCAGGGACAGGGAACACTGAAGCTTTCTTT
CASSSRSGTGNTEAFF
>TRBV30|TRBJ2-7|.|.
TGTGCCTGGACTAGCTACTACGAGCAGTACTTC
CAWTSYYEQYF
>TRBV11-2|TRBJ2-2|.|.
TGTGCCAGCAGCTTACAGGTGACTAGGAGGGGGGAGCTGTTTTTT
CASSLQVTRRGELFF
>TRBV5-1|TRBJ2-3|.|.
TGCGCCAGCAGCCACTCCGGGAATACGCAGTATTTT
CASSHSGNTQYF
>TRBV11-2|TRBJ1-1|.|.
TGTGCCAGCGAGGGGAACACTGAAGCTTTCTTT
CASEGNTEAFF
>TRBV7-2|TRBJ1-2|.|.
TGTGCCAGCAGCTACGCCTCTAGGACAGCCTATGGCTACACCTTC
CASSYASRTAYGYTF
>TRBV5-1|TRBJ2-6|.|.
TGCGCCAGCAGCCTAGACAGTGCTGGGGCCAACGTCCTGACTTTC
CASSLDSAGANVLTF
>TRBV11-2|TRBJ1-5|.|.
TGTGCCAGCAGCTTAGGGTCGGCGGGCGGTATTAATCAGCCCCAGCATTTT
CASSLGSAGGINQPQHF
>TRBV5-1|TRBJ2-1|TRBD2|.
TGCGCCAGCAGCCCGCCGATTAGCGGGGCGGTCAATGAGCAGTTCTTC
CASSPPISGAVNEQFF
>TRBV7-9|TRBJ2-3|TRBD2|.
TGTGCCAGCAGCTTAGTAGTATTGCGGGAGGGTGTCACAGATACGCAGTATTTT
CASSLVVLREGVTDTQYF
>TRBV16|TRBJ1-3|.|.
TGTGCCAGCAGCCAATATCGCGGCGGAAAGGGGGACACCATATATTTT
CASSQYRGGKGDTIYF
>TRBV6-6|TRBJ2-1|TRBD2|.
TGTGCCACCCGAGGGTTAGCGGGGGCTTCCTACAATGAGCAGTTCTTC
CATRGLAGASYNEQFF
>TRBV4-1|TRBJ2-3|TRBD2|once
TGCGCCAGCAGCCCCTCCCCCCCAGCGGGGAACACAGATACGCAGTATTTT
CASSPSPPAGNTDTQYF
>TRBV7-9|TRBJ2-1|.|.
TGTGCCAGCAGCTTAGAGGGAAGAGGGTCCTACAATGAGCAGTTCTTC
CASSLEGRGSYNEQFF
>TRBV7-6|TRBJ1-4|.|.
TGTGCCAGCAGCTCCTCAGGCGGACTCATGAATGAAAAACTGTTTTTT
CASSSSGGLMNEKLFF
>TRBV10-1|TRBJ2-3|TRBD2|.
TGCGCCAGCAGTGAAGCGGGAAGGAAGGATACGCAGTATTTT
CASSEAGRKDTQYF
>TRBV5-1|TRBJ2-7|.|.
TGCGCCAGCAGCGGGGGACAAGTCAGCTACGAGCAGTACTTC
CASSGGQVSYEQYF
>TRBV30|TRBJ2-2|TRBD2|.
TGTGCCTGGGACGGACTAGCGCACCCCACCGGGGAGCTGTTTTTT
CAWDGLAHPTGELFF
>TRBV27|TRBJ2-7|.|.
TGTGCCAGCAGTTTATTAGGAGGCGTGCTAGCCTACGAGCAGTACTTC
CASSLLGGVLAYEQYF
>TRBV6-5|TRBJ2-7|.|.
TGTGCCCTCCAGCAAGGACAATCCTACGAGCAGTACTTC
CALQQGQSYEQYF
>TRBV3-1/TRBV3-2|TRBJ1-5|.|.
TGTGCCAGCAGCCAAATGAGGAATCAGCCCCAGCATTTT
CASSQMRNQPQHF
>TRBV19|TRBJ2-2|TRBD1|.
TGTGCCAGTCAACTTGCCACCGACAGGGCCGGGGAGCTGTTTTTT
CASQLATDRAGELFF
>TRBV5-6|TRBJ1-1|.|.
TGTGCCAGCCGGGGTGGGGGGTTCCATGCTTTCTTT
CASRGGGFHAFF
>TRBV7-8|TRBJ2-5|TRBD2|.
TGTGCCAGCAGCTGGAAGCGGGGGGTTTCAGAGACCCAGTACTTC
CASSWKRGVSETQYF
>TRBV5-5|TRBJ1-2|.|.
TGTGCCAGCAGCTTCGATCGGGTATCTAACTATGGCTACACCTTC
CASSFDRVSNYGYTF
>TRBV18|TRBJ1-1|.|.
TGTGCCAGCTCACCCCAGGGATACACTGAAGCTTTCTTT
CASSPQGYTEAFF
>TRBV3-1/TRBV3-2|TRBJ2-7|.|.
TGTGCCAGCAGCCAAATGGGAGCTCCTGGGGACGAGCAGTACTTC
CASSQMGAPGDEQYF
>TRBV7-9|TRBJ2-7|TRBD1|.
TGTGCCAGCAGCTTAGGACAGGGGGCCTACGAGCAGTACTTC
CASSLGQGAYEQYF
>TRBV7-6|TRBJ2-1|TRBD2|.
TGTGCCAGCAGCTTAGATGGACTAGCGGCCCCCTACAATGAGCAGTTCTTC
CASSLDGLAAPYNEQFF